A selection of T cell receptor beta chains follows, all from one sample in a study of CD8+ T cells in alopecia areata. Sequencing was performed with immunoSEQ multiplex PCR; in TCRdb, only in-frame clones are kept and a portion is missing. The table lists tens of thousands of clones, approximately 60% of them singletons, with about a sixth in the top ten. The sample was CD8+ T cells sorted from blood, taken at week 0. The receptors originated from a human donor with alopecia areata. Both conserved end residues are part of each CDR3. A D gene is named only where the DNA matches it firmly. Only part of the rows carry a size: once, few, many, or a class if the clone is expanded.

d_gene: TRBD1
j_gene: TRBJ1-6
abundance: -
v_gene: TRBV27
CDR3aa: CASSLGTVGRNSPLHF
CDR3nt: TGTGCCAGCAGTTTAGGGACAGTGGGACGGAATTCACCCCTCCACTTT

d_gene: -
j_gene: TRBJ1-6
abundance: few
v_gene: TRBV25-1
CDR3aa: CASSSTYNSPLHF
CDR3nt: TGTGCCAGCAGTTCGACCTATAATTCACCCCTCCACTTT

d_gene: -
j_gene: TRBJ1-2
abundance: few
v_gene: TRBV29-1
CDR3aa: CSVVYAGFNYGYTF
CDR3nt: TGCAGCGTTGTTTATGCAGGCTTTAACTATGGCTACACCTTC

d_gene: TRBD1
j_gene: TRBJ2-3
abundance: -
v_gene: TRBV5-6
CDR3aa: CASSFGTGVADTQYF
CDR3nt: TGTGCCAGCAGCTTCGGGACAGGGGTGGCAGATACGCAGTATTTT

d_gene: -
j_gene: TRBJ1-5
abundance: once
v_gene: TRBV7-8
CDR3aa: CASSSSSQGQGQPQHF
CDR3nt: TGTGCCAGCAGCTCCTCCTCCCAGGGGCAAGGGCAGCCCCAGCATTTT

d_gene: -
j_gene: TRBJ2-1
abundance: -
v_gene: TRBV7-9
CDR3aa: CATSASFGIEQFF
CDR3nt: TGTGCCACATCGGCTAGCTTCGGTATTGAGCAGTTCTTC

d_gene: -
j_gene: TRBJ1-5
abundance: -
v_gene: TRBV7-9
CDR3aa: CASSIGSGNQPQHF
CDR3nt: TGTGCCAGCAGCATAGGGTCAGGGAATCAGCCCCAGCATTTT

d_gene: -
j_gene: TRBJ2-3
abundance: once
v_gene: TRBV9
CDR3aa: CASSVEGATDTQYF
CDR3nt: TGTGCCAGCAGCGTAGAAGGGGCCACAGATACGCAGTATTTT

d_gene: -
j_gene: TRBJ2-7
abundance: few
v_gene: TRBV4-1
CDR3aa: CASSQETGIPTYEQYF
CDR3nt: TGCGCCAGCAGCCAAGAGACCGGGATCCCAACCTACGAGCAGTACTTC

d_gene: TRBD1
j_gene: TRBJ1-2
abundance: -
v_gene: TRBV27
CDR3aa: CASSLEGALNYGYTF
CDR3nt: TGTGCCAGCAGTTTAGAGGGGGCCCTCAACTATGGCTACACCTTC

d_gene: -
j_gene: TRBJ2-1
abundance: -
v_gene: TRBV29-1
CDR3aa: CSVPGPLYNEQFF
CDR3nt: TGCAGCGTTCCAGGGCCCCTCTACAATGAGCAGTTCTTC

d_gene: TRBD1
j_gene: TRBJ1-2
abundance: -
v_gene: TRBV4-1
CDR3aa: CASSLSGTADGYTF
CDR3nt: TGCGCCAGCAGCCTCTCCGGGACAGCGGATGGCTACACCTTC

d_gene: -
j_gene: TRBJ2-5
abundance: -
v_gene: TRBV27
CDR3aa: CASSLSGIGEFRETQYF
CDR3nt: TGTGCCAGCAGTTTATCGGGTATAGGGGAATTTAGAGAGACCCAGTACTTC

d_gene: TRBD1
j_gene: TRBJ2-7
abundance: -
v_gene: TRBV25-1
CDR3aa: CAGQVEQYF
CDR3nt: TGTGCCGGACAGGTCGAGCAGTACTTC

d_gene: -
j_gene: TRBJ1-3
abundance: few
v_gene: TRBV23-1
CDR3aa: CASSQTGGNTIYF
CDR3nt: TGCGCCAGCAGTCAAACGGGTGGAAACACCATATATTTT

d_gene: TRBD2
j_gene: TRBJ2-7
abundance: -
v_gene: TRBV30
CDR3aa: CAWSALGTSGRAGYEQYF
CDR3nt: TGTGCCTGGAGTGCCCTCGGGACTAGCGGGAGGGCCGGGTACGAGCAGTACTTC

d_gene: -
j_gene: TRBJ1-1
abundance: -
v_gene: TRBV30
CDR3aa: CAWINGEGLTEAFF
CDR3nt: TGTGCCTGGATTAATGGAGAGGGGCTCACTGAAGCTTTCTTT

d_gene: -
j_gene: TRBJ2-2
abundance: -
v_gene: TRBV27
CDR3aa: CASRQGGNGELFF
CDR3nt: TGTGCCAGCCGACAGGGAGGAAACGGGGAGCTGTTTTTT

d_gene: -
j_gene: TRBJ2-5
abundance: -
v_gene: TRBV7-2
CDR3aa: CASSLVGGRAQETQYF
CDR3nt: TGTGCCAGCAGCTTAGTCGGGGGCAGGGCCCAAGAGACCCAGTACTTC

d_gene: -
j_gene: TRBJ2-7
abundance: -
v_gene: TRBV4-1
CDR3aa: CASSWAPSYEQYF
CDR3nt: TGCGCCAGCAGCTGGGCTCCCAGCTACGAGCAGTACTTC

d_gene: TRBD1
j_gene: TRBJ1-5
abundance: -
v_gene: TRBV9
CDR3aa: CASSAGGNSNQPQHF
CDR3nt: TGTGCCAGCAGCGCAGGGGGAAATAGCAATCAGCCCCAGCATTTT

d_gene: TRBD2
j_gene: TRBJ2-7
abundance: -
v_gene: TRBV28
CDR3aa: CASRPWIPSGRTDYEQYF
CDR3nt: TGTGCCAGCAGACCCTGGATTCCCAGCGGGAGAACGGACTACGAGCAGTACTTC

d_gene: -
j_gene: TRBJ2-7
abundance: -
v_gene: TRBV18
CDR3aa: CASSPGGSYEQYF
CDR3nt: TGTGCCAGCTCACCAGGGGGGTCCTACGAGCAGTACTTC

d_gene: -
j_gene: TRBJ2-1
abundance: few
v_gene: TRBV19
CDR3aa: CASSIPGPYNEQFF
CDR3nt: TGTGCCAGTAGTATCCCAGGGCCCTACAATGAGCAGTTCTTC

d_gene: -
j_gene: TRBJ2-2
abundance: once
v_gene: TRBV4-3
CDR3aa: CASSRGTGNTGELFF
CDR3nt: TGCGCCAGCAGCCGAGGCACAGGGAACACCGGGGAGCTGTTTTTT

d_gene: TRBD1
j_gene: TRBJ2-7
abundance: -
v_gene: TRBV7-9
CDR3aa: CASSQNRDSAYEQYF
CDR3nt: TGTGCCAGCAGTCAGAACCGGGACAGCGCCTACGAGCAGTACTTC

d_gene: TRBD2
j_gene: TRBJ2-2
abundance: -
v_gene: TRBV4-1
CDR3aa: CASRLSGGTNTGELFF
CDR3nt: TGCGCCAGCAGGCTCAGCGGGGGCACGAACACCGGGGAGCTGTTTTTT

d_gene: -
j_gene: TRBJ2-3
abundance: few
v_gene: TRBV7-9
CDR3aa: CASRSLADTQYF
CDR3nt: TGTGCCAGCAGGAGCCTAGCAGATACGCAGTATTTT

d_gene: TRBD2
j_gene: TRBJ2-1
abundance: -
v_gene: TRBV4-3
CDR3aa: CASSQDLERGPPNEQFF
CDR3nt: TGCGCCAGCAGCCAAGATCTGGAGCGGGGGCCCCCGAATGAGCAGTTCTTC

d_gene: -
j_gene: TRBJ2-3
abundance: -
v_gene: TRBV29-1
CDR3aa: CSVGQGEDTQYF
CDR3nt: TGCAGCGTTGGCCAGGGTGAAGATACGCAGTATTTT

d_gene: -
j_gene: TRBJ2-1
abundance: -
v_gene: TRBV19
CDR3aa: CASSTRGLNEQFF
CDR3nt: TGTGCCAGTAGTACGCGGGGGCTCAATGAGCAGTTCTTC

d_gene: -
j_gene: TRBJ2-5
abundance: -
v_gene: TRBV9
CDR3aa: CASSPDVGGRETQYF
CDR3nt: TGTGCCAGCAGCCCAGATGTTGGGGGACGGGAGACCCAGTACTTC

d_gene: -
j_gene: TRBJ1-3
abundance: few
v_gene: TRBV6-5
CDR3aa: CASSYSRRGAGNTIYF
CDR3nt: TGTGCCAGCAGTTACTCGAGGCGCGGGGCTGGAAACACCATATATTTT

d_gene: -
j_gene: TRBJ1-1
abundance: -
v_gene: TRBV10-3
CDR3aa: CAITAGSAGTEAFF
CDR3nt: TGTGCCATCACGGCAGGATCAGCGGGGACTGAAGCTTTCTTT

d_gene: -
j_gene: TRBJ2-3
abundance: -
v_gene: TRBV4-1
CDR3aa: CASRRNRRTDTQYF
CDR3nt: TGCGCCAGCAGAAGGAACAGACGCACAGATACGCAGTATTTT

d_gene: -
j_gene: TRBJ2-1
abundance: few
v_gene: TRBV9
CDR3aa: CASSLQGYNEQFF
CDR3nt: TGTGCCAGCAGCTTACAGGGATACAATGAGCAGTTCTTC

d_gene: TRBD2
j_gene: TRBJ2-1
abundance: -
v_gene: TRBV13
CDR3aa: CASSLEGLAGAGEQFF
CDR3nt: TGTGCCAGCAGCTTAGAGGGACTAGCGGGGGCTGGTGAGCAGTTCTTC

d_gene: -
j_gene: TRBJ1-2
abundance: -
v_gene: TRBV10-3
CDR3aa: CAISESETGYDYGYTF
CDR3nt: TGTGCCATCAGTGAGTCAGAAACAGGGTACGACTATGGCTACACCTTC

d_gene: -
j_gene: TRBJ2-1
abundance: -
v_gene: TRBV5-1
CDR3aa: CASSLPSYNEQFF
CDR3nt: TGCGCCAGCAGCTTGCCCAGTTACAATGAGCAGTTCTTC

d_gene: -
j_gene: TRBJ1-5
abundance: few
v_gene: TRBV25-1
CDR3aa: CASSEPGSNQPQHF
CDR3nt: TGTGCCAGCAGTGAACCAGGTAGCAATCAGCCCCAGCATTTT

d_gene: -
j_gene: TRBJ1-6
abundance: -
v_gene: TRBV2
CDR3aa: CASSGTSSYNSPLHF
CDR3nt: TGTGCCAGCAGTGGAACGAGCTCCTATAATTCACCCCTCCACTTT

d_gene: -
j_gene: TRBJ2-3
abundance: few
v_gene: TRBV30
CDR3aa: CAWSETTSTDTQYF
CDR3nt: TGTGCCTGGAGTGAAACGACTAGCACAGATACGCAGTATTTT

d_gene: TRBD2
j_gene: TRBJ2-5
abundance: many
v_gene: TRBV28
CDR3aa: CASSLWTSGETQETQYF
CDR3nt: TGTGCCAGCAGTCTCTGGACTAGCGGGGAAACCCAAGAGACCCAGTACTTC

d_gene: -
j_gene: TRBJ2-4
abundance: few
v_gene: TRBV18
CDR3aa: CASSPDSLAKNIQYF
CDR3nt: TGTGCCAGCTCACCGGACAGCCTAGCCAAAAACATTCAGTACTTC

d_gene: TRBD2
j_gene: TRBJ2-2
abundance: -
v_gene: TRBV30
CDR3aa: CAWNGLESRGELFF
CDR3nt: TGTGCCTGGAACGGACTAGAGAGTCGCGGGGAGCTGTTTTTT

d_gene: TRBD1
j_gene: TRBJ1-2
abundance: -
v_gene: TRBV30
CDR3aa: CAWGTGDVAGYTF
CDR3nt: TGTGCCTGGGGTACAGGGGATGTCGCTGGCTACACCTTC

d_gene: -
j_gene: TRBJ2-3
abundance: -
v_gene: TRBV7-2
CDR3aa: CASSLALRGPTDTQYF
CDR3nt: TGTGCCAGCAGCTTAGCCCTGCGGGGACCCACGGATACGCAGTATTTT